The 25 T cell receptor beta chains presented below share a single source sample, sequenced in a study of early T cells in non-severe SARS-CoV-2 infection (dated by TCRdb to the early 2020s). The receptor library was made with 5' RACE. Sequencing relied on a NextSeq 500. TCRdb's own reprocessing of the public reads used fastp at Q25 and MiXCR and kept productive beta chains. CDR3 protein duplicates are merged, each entry listing the most common genes and DNA. The sample contains about 28,000 distinct CDR3 sequences, about 5% of them found a single time. Roughly 0.87% of the sample lies in the top ten. The sample comprised whole blood. The origin of the receptors is an adult who was a healthcare worker with PCR-confirmed SARS-CoV-2 infection or an uninfected control (not recorded which).

This clonotype came up many times. This rearrangement joins TRBV7-2 to TRBJ1-1; a weak D match, TRBD1 (6 bases). The CDR3 is made up of 14 amino acids. The V gene's germline CDR1 is SGHTA and CDR2 FQGNSA. The V end was cut by 2 bases, the J end by 0 bases, with 7 bases between. CDR3 amino acids: CASSLNRVNTEAFF. In DNA, the CDR3 is TGTGCCAGCAGCTTAAACAGGGTGAACACTGAAGCTTTCTTT.

This clonotype was recorded many times. The chain joins TRBV6-6 to TRBJ2-7; no reliable D call. CDR1 is MNHNY and CDR2 is SVGAGI in the germline V gene (reference sequence). The CDR3 is 13 residues long. The V gene lost 2 bases and the J gene lost 6 bases, with 11 bases spanning the gap. CDR3: CASSYPLEREQYF. DNA for the CDR3: TGTGCCAGCAGTTACCCCCTTGAGCGCGAGCAGTACTTC.

Many counts were recorded for this clonotype. The chain recombines TRBV12-5 with TRBJ1-1; the D gene is possibly TRBD1 (5 bases). The CDR3 consists of 13 residues. Deletions cut 6 bases from V and 0 bases from J, with 8 bases between. The germline V gene encodes CDR1 LGHNT and CDR2 FRNRAP. CDR3 sequence: CASGGVMNTEAFF. DNA for the CDR3: TGTGCTAGTGGGGGGGTTATGAACACTGAAGCTTTCTTT.

In this sample, this clonotype turned up many times. The CDR3 coding sequence is TGCAGCCGACAGGGGGCTGGGGAGACCCAGTACTTC. It codes for CSRQGAGETQYF. This chain uses TRBV29-1 with TRBJ2-5, with 10 positions matching TRBD1. Germline V gene lookup returns CDR1 SQVTM and CDR2 ANQGSEA. J gave up 5 bases and V 8 bases, and 5 bases lay outside the gene matches. The CDR3 has 12 amino acids.

In its sample, this clonotype was seen a few times. The CDR3 protein is CASSFRGYEQYF. The CDR3, as DNA: TGTGCCAGCAGCTTTCGCGGCTACGAGCAGTACTTC. The V and J genes are TRBV13 and TRBJ2-7; D not certain. Trimming cost V 3 bases and J 3 bases, with 6 bases left between them. CDR3 size: 12 residues. CDR1 is PRHDT and CDR2 is FYEKMQ in the germline V gene (reference sequence). Filled out from reference TRBV13 and TRBJ2-7, the complete variable domain reads AAGVIQSPRHLIKEKRETATLKCYPIPRHDTVYWYQQGPGQDPQFLISFYEKMQSDKGSIPDRFSAQQFSDYHSELNMSSLELGDSALYFCASSFRGYEQYFGPGTRLTVT.

This clonotype has a count of ten or more. This sequence joins TRBV23-1 and TRBJ1-1; TRBD1 aligns across 8 bases. TRBV23-1 is designated an ORF whose function remains uncertain. The CDR3 is 13 residues long. With 4 bases clipped from V and 7 bases from J, the junction kept 5 bases outside the gene matches. CDR3 sequence reads: CASSLGTGGEAFF. DNA for the CDR3: TGCGCCAGCAGTCTCGGGACAGGTGGTGAAGCTTTCTTT.

Many counts were recorded for this clonotype. The chain carries TRBV6-2 or TRBV6-3 and TRBJ2-1; D uncertain. V was cut by 0 bases and J by 6 bases, with 9 bases left in between. The CDR3 is 14 residues long. Germline loops: CDR1 MNHEY, CDR2 SVGEGT. The CDR3 is CASSYSAMGNEQFF. CDR3 bases: TGTGCCAGCAGTTACTCGGCGATGGGCAATGAGCAGTTCTTC.

This chain joins TRBV29-1 and TRBJ2-3, with 7 positions matching TRBD2. Germline V gives CDR1 SQVTM, CDR2 ANQGSEA. The CDR3 extends over 12 amino acids. Germline trimming cut 7 bases from V and 5 bases from J; bases unmatched to any gene: 6. The CDR3, as DNA: TGCAGCGAGAGCGGGATTGGAGATACGCAGTATTTT. As protein: CSESGIGDTQYF.

CDR3 DNA sequence: TGTGCCATCAGTGAGTCGACGGACTTCGGGGAGACCCAGTACTTC. It yields the protein CAISESTDFGETQYF. The rearrangement joins TRBV10-3 to TRBJ2-5; perhaps TRBD2 as D (5 bases). The length of the CDR3 is 15 residues. CDR1 is ENHRY, CDR2 SYGVKD, per germline. V lost 0 bases and J 5 bases, leaving 13 bases between the germline ends.

This clonotype has a count of ten or more. J is TRBJ2-3 and V is TRBV5-4; D not resolved. Trimming stripped 0 bases from V and 1 base from J, with 12 bases between. CDR3 length: 16 residues. In germline, CDR1 is SGHNT, CDR2 YYREEE (reference sequence). CDR3 DNA sequence: TGTGCCAGCAGCTTGGCCAAGGGCGCGGGCACAGATACGCAGTATTTT. As protein: CASSLAKGAGTDTQYF. The variable domain in full, with the rest retrieved from reference TRBV5-4 and TRBJ2-3, is ETGVTQSPTHLIKTRGQQVTLRCSSQSGHNTVSWYQQALGQGPQFIFQYYREEENGRGNFPPRFSGLQFPNYSSELNVNALELDDSALYLCASSLAKGAGTDTQYFGPGTRLTVL.

The chain is built from TRBV7-2 and TRBJ2-7, with a tentative D call TRBD1 (7 bases). The germline V gene encodes CDR1 SGHTA and CDR2 FQGNSA. Trimming left V 5 bases short and J 1 base short, with 15 bases between. The CDR3 spans 15 residues. CDR3 bases: TGTGCCAGCAGCCCGCGGGACAGCCTTTCCTACGAGCAGTACTTC. This codes for CASSPRDSLSYEQYF.

The table lists this clonotype with many counts. The rearrangement joins TRBV30 to TRBJ2-3; no clear D. This CDR3 contains 12 residues. CDR1 and CDR2 from the germline V gene are GTSNPN and SVGIG (reference sequence). V gave up 3 bases and J gave up 5 bases, with 9 bases separating them. In DNA form, the CDR3 reads TGTGCCTGGAGCCCCAAGGGAGATACGCAGTATTTT. It encodes CAWSPKGDTQYF.

The table lists this clonotype with a few counts. V usage is TRBV6-1 and J usage is TRBJ1-4; 7 bases align to TRBD1. V lost 8 bases, J lost 4 bases, and 4 bases stayed unmatched. The CDR3 is 13 amino acids. Germline CDR1 is MNHNS and CDR2 is SASEGT. The CDR3 loop reads CASWRQGNEKLFF. The CDR3 nucleotides read TGTGCCAGCTGGCGACAGGGTAATGAAAAACTGTTTTTT.

This clonotype showed up many times. The V call is TRBV5-1, the J call TRBJ1-2; 10 nucleotides agree with TRBD1. The germline V gene has CDR1 SGHRS and CDR2 YFSETQ. V was clipped by 1 base and J by 6 bases; unmatched bases: 3. The CDR3 contains 14 residues. Here the CDR3 reads CASSLTGTGDGYTF. DNA for the CDR3: TGCGCCAGCAGCTTGACCGGGACAGGGGATGGCTACACCTTC. The full variable domain, with the rest looked up from reference TRBV5-1 and TRBJ1-2, is KAGVTQTPRYLIKTRGQQVTLSCSPISGHRSVSWYQQTPGQGLQFLFEYFSETQRNKGNFPGRFSGRQFSNSRSEMNVSTLELGDSALYLCASSLTGTGDGYTFGSGTRLTVV.

This clonotype came up many times. The V gene is TRBV12-3 or TRBV12-4, the J gene TRBJ1-4; D uncertain. The CDR3 extends over 15 amino acids. Trimming took off 7 bases at V and 7 bases at J, with 19 bases between the two ends. The CDR3 protein is CASTRRGSGGEKLFF. Written as DNA, the CDR3 is TGTGCCAGCACCCGTCGGGGATCGGGCGGTGAAAAACTGTTTTTT.

V and J are TRBV27 and TRBJ2-6; 7 bases line up with TRBD1. This CDR3 is built from 17 residues. V gave up 4 bases and J gave up 1 base; unmatched junction bases: 7. The germline gives CDR1 MNHEY, CDR2 SMNVEV (reference sequence). CDR3 amino acids: CASSSGQFRSGANVLTF. CDR3 nucleotides: TGTGCCAGCAGTTCGGGACAGTTCCGATCTGGGGCCAACGTCCTGACTTTC. The whole variable domain, remainder taken from reference TRBV27 and TRBJ2-6, is EAQVTQNPRYLITVTGKKLTVTCSQNMNHEYMSWYRQDPGLGLRQIYYSMNVEVTDKGDVPEGYKVSRKEKRNFPLILESPSPNQTSLYFCASSSGQFRSGANVLTFGAGSRLTVL.

This clonotype is deemed medium-sized (0.01 to 0.1%). V is TRBV27 and J is TRBJ1-5; D gene unclear. Germline lookup yields CDR1 MNHEY and CDR2 SMNVEV (reference sequence). This CDR3 has 13 amino acids. The ends were cut back, 2 bases at V and 1 base at J, with 3 bases in the middle. The CDR3 loop is CASSLGSNQPQHF. The CDR3 coding sequence is TGTGCCAGCAGTTTAGGGAGCAATCAGCCCCAGCATTTT.

This clonotype was counted ten times or more. The genes are TRBV11-2 and TRBJ2-5; weak D call: TRBD1 (6 bases). Germline CDR1 reads SGHAT; CDR2 reads FQNNGV. This CDR3 is 13 amino acids long. Trimming shortened V by 5 bases and J by 2 bases, and 9 bases separated the two germline ends. CDR3: CASSPGTQETQYF. The CDR3, as DNA: TGTGCCAGCAGCCCAGGGACACAAGAGACCCAGTACTTC.

This clonotype was picked up many times. The chain carries TRBV19 and TRBJ2-7; a weak D match, TRBD1 (6 bases). The ends were cut back, 6 bases at V and 2 bases at J, with 11 bases in the middle. Germline assignment: CDR1 LNHDA and CDR2 SQIVND (reference sequence). The CDR3 sequence is 13 residues long. For the CDR3, the DNA is TGTGCCAGTAGAAAACAGGGAGCCTACGAGCAGTACTTC. Protein product: CASRKQGAYEQYF.

Ten or more counts support this clonotype. CDR3 loop: CASSSFGLAGDTDTQYF. CDR3 coding DNA: TGTGCCAGCAGTTCCTTCGGACTAGCGGGGGACACAGATACGCAGTATTTT. The chain links TRBV28 to TRBJ2-3, with 13 bases lining up with TRBD2. V gave up 4 bases and J gave up 2 bases; unmatched junction bases: 6. Germline V gene lookup returns CDR1 MDHEN and CDR2 SYDVKM. The CDR3 is 17 residues long.

The V and J genes are TRBV10-2 and TRBJ1-1; D is unresolved. The CDR3 covers 10 residues. V was shortened by 8 bases and J by 7 bases, with 8 bases between the two germline ends. From germline, CDR1 is WSHSY and CDR2 SAAADI. The CDR3 reads CASRGSEAFF. In DNA, the CDR3 is TGCGCCAGCCGTGGGAGTGAAGCTTTCTTT.

This clonotype occurred a few times. J is TRBJ1-2 and V is TRBV28; possibly TRBD1 for D (5 bases). Germline CDR1 reads MDHEN; CDR2 reads SYDVKM. The CDR3 runs to 13 residues. With 3 bases removed from V and 7 bases from J, the gap between germline ends came to 12 bases. The CDR3 DNA reads as TGTGCCAGCAGTTTGCACCCAGGGCTTGGCTACACCTTC. This translates into CASSLHPGLGYTF.

This clonotype was counted a single time. The chain couples TRBV2 to TRBJ2-5; no firm D call. Germline assignment: CDR1 SNHLY and CDR2 FYNNEI. This CDR3 has 11 amino acids. V dropped 6 bases and J dropped 5 bases, with 7 bases sitting between them. CDR3 DNA: TGTGCCAGCAGAATGCAGGAGACCCAGTACTTC. This translates into CASRMQETQYF. Looking up the rest from reference TRBV2 and TRBJ2-5 gives the full variable domain: EPEVTQTPSHQVTQMGQEVILRCVPISNHLYFYWYRQILGQKVEFLVSFYNNEISEKSEIFDDQFSVERPDGSNFTLKIRSTKLEDSAMYFCASRMQETQYFGPGTRLLVL.

The sample holds a few counts of this clonotype. The CDR3 region is CASSQAGVQPQHF. Written as DNA, the CDR3 is TGTGCCAGCAGCCAGGCAGGGGTGCAGCCCCAGCATTTT. V and J are TRBV3-1 and TRBJ1-5, with D perhaps matching TRBD1 (6 bases). The CDR3 covers 13 residues. Trimming shortened V by 3 bases and J by 7 bases, and 10 bases separated the two germline ends. Germline V gives CDR1 LGHDT, CDR2 YNNKEL (reference sequence).

This clonotype occurred many times. The chain employs TRBV12-5 and TRBJ2-4; D possibly matches TRBD1 or TRBD2 (5 bases each). The CDR3 has 17 amino acids. V was trimmed by 0 bases and J by 1 base, leaving 13 bases between them. Germline lookup yields CDR1 LGHNT and CDR2 FRNRAP. The CDR3 reads CASGLVGRAAAKNIQYF. The CDR3 DNA reads as TGTGCTAGTGGTTTGGTGGGACGGGCCGCGGCCAAAAACATTCAGTACTTC.